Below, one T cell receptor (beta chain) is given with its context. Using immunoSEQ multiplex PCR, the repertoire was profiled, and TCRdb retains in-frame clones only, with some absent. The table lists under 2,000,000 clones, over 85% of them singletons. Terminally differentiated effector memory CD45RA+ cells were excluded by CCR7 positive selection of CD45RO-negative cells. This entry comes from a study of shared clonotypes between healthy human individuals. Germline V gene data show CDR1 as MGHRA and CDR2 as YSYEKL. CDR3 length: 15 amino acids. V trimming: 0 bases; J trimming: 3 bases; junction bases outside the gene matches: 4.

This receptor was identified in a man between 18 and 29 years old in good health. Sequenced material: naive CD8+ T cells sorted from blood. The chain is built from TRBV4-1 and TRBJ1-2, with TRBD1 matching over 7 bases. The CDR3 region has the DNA TGCGCCAGCAGCCAAGAAAGGGGGCCATACTATGGCTACACCTTC. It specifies CASSQERGPYYGYTF.